This TCR beta chain appears in the sequencing data of a study of T-cell memory formation after mild COVID-19. The CDR3 length is 15 residues. Trimming took 0 bases from V and 6 from J; bases not matched to a gene: 5. Per germline, CDR1 LGHNA and CDR2 YSLEER. TCRdb fed the 5' RACE reads into MiXCR, producing one record per CDR3 protein. The table lists roughly 310,000 distinct CDR3 sequences, approximately 15% of them singletons. The chain links TRBV4-3 to TRBJ1-5; the match to TRBD1 covers 7 bases. Material for sequencing was PBMCs or a T cell subset sorted from them (not recorded which). This clonotype originated in a man aged 18 to 29 who had mild COVID-19 (a few samples of this study predate the infection). Cell type and time point are not known. The CDR3 bases are TGCGCCAGCAGCCAAGATTATACAGGGGTTCAGCCCCAGCATTTT. It encodes CASSQDYTGVQPQHF.